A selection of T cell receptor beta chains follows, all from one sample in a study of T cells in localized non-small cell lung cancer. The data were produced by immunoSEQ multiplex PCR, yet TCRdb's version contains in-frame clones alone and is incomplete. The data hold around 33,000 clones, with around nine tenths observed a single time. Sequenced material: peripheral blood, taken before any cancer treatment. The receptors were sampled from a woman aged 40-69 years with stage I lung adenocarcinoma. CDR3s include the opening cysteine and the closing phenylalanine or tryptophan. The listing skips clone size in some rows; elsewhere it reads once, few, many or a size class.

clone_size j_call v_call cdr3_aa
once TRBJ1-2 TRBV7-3 CASSPRTGAYGYTF
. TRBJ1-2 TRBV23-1 CASMSGMCGYTF
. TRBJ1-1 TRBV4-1 CASNHVGGMNTEAFF
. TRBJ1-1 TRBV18 CASSERYQGMNTEAFF
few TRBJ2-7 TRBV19 CASSGTGTTYEQYF
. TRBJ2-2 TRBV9 CASSGPHTGELFF
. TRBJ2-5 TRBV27 CASHQGETQYF
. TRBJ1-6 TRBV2 CASRVSYNSPLHF
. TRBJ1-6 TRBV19 CASTRAAGRDNSPLHF
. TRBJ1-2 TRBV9 CASSVYSQGLYGYTF
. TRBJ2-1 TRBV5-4 CASSWGTGGNEQFF
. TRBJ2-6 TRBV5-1 CASSLVISGSGANVLTF
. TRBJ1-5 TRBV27 CASTIGQGLNQPQHF
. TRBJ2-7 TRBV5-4 CASSDPGQGSYEQYF
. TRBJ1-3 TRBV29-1 CSVVQGNLGNTIYF
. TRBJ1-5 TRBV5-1 CASSLGTGHQPQHF
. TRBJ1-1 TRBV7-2 CASSLLQGVTEAFF
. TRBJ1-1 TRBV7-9 CASSPSEGVKTEAFF
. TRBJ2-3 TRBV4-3 CASSQGTFTDTQYF
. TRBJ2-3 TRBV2 CASRGGGTTDTQYF
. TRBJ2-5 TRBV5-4 CASSWMGETQYF
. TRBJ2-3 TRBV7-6 CASSPRTGADTQYF
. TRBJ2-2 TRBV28 CASTTGTGATGELFF
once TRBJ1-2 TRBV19 CASSWGFYGYTF
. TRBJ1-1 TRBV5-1 CASSLAMGSNTEAFF
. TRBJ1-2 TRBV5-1 CASSPSPGNYGYTF
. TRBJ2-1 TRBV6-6 CASSFPGTSDNEQFF
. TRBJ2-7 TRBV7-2 CASSLQSGGAGEQYF
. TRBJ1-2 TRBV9 CASSVEELGGNYGYTF
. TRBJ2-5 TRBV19 CASSPAQSRGETQYF
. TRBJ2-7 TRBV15 CATSARTGSYEQYF
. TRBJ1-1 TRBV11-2 CASSYENTEAFF